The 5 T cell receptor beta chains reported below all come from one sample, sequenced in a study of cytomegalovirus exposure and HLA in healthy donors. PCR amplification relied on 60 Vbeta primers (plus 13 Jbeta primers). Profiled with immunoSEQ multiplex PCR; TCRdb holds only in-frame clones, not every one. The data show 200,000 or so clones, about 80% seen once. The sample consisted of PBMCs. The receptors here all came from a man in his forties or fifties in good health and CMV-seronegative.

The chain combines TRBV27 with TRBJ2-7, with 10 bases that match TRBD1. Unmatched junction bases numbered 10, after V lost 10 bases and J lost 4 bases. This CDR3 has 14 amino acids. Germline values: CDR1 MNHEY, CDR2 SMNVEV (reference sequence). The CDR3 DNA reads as TGTGCCACCTCCGGGACAGGGGAATTTTACGAGCAGTACTTC. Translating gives CATSGTGEFYEQYF.

The CDR3 reads CATSSRDRSTDTQYF. The CDR3 nucleotides are TGTGCCACCAGCTCTCGGGACAGGAGCACAGATACGCAGTATTTT. The V call is TRBV15, the J call TRBJ2-3; the match to TRBD1 covers 8 bases. J lost 0 bases, V lost 5 bases, and 4 bases had no gene match. Germline V gene data show CDR1 as LNHNV and CDR2 as YYDKDF (reference sequence). This CDR3 contains 15 residues.

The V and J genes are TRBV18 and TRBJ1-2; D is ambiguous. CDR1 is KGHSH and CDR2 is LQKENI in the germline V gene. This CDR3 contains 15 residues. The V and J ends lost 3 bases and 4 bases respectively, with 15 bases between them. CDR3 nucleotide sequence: TGTGCCAGCTCACCGAGAGCGGGAGGTGGCTATGGCTACACCTTC. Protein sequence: CASSPRAGGGYGYTF.

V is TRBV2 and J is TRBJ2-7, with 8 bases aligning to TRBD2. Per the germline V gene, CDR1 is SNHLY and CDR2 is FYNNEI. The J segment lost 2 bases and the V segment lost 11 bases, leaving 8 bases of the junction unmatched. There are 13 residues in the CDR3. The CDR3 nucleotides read TGTGCCTCCCGGAGTAGCGGGGCCTACGAGCAGTACTTC. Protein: CASRSSGAYEQYF.

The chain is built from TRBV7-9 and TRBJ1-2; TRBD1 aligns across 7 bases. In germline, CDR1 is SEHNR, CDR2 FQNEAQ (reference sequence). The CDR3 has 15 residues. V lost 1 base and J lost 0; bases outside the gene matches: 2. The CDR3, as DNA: TGTGCCAGCAGCTTAGGACAGGGCACTAACTATGGCTACACCTTC. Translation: CASSLGQGTNYGYTF.